Sequencing of this T cell receptor beta chain was carried out in a study of blood T cell repertoires in COVID-19. With 3 bases removed from V and 0 bases from J, the gap between germline ends came to 11 bases. Germline V CDR1 and CDR2: MNHEY, SMNVEV (reference sequence). The CDR3 extends over 15 amino acids. Sequenced by immunoSEQ multiplex PCR; TCRdb stores in-frame clones only, minus some. The sample yields 250,000 to 300,000 clones, around nine tenths seen once. The material sequenced was peripheral blood. This sequence was found in a woman aged 55-69 years with acute or convalescent COVID-19. The J gene is TRBJ1-2, the V gene TRBV27, with D possibly TRBD1 on 6 matching bases. The CDR3 reads CASSFGQKTNYGYTF. The CDR3 region has the DNA TGTGCCAGCAGTTTTGGACAGAAGACTAACTATGGCTACACCTTC.